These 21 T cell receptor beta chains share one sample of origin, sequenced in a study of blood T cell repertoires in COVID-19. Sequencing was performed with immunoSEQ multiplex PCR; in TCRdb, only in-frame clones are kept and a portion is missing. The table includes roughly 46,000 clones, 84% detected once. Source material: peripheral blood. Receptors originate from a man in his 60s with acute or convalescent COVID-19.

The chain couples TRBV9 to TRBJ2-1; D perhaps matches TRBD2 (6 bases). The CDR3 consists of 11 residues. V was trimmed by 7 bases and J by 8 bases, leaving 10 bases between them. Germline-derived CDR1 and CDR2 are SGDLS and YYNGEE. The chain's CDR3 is CASGGGDEQFF. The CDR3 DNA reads TGTGCCAGCGGAGGAGGGGATGAGCAGTTCTTC.

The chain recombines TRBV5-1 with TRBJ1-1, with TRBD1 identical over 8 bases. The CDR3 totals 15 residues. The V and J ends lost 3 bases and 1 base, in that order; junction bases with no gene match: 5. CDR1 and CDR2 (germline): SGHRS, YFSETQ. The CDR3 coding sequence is TGCGCCAGCAGCTGGAGCGGGACAGGGAACACTGAAGCTTTCTTT. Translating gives CASSWSGTGNTEAFF.

The CDR3 spells CAWSVSSGTDTQYF. In DNA form, the CDR3 reads TGTGCCTGGAGTGTGTCTAGCGGCACAGATACGCAGTATTTT. The V call is TRBV30, the J call TRBJ2-3; perhaps TRBD2 as D (6 bases). V was cut by 0 bases and J by 1 base, with 8 bases left in between. CDR3 length: 14 amino acids. CDR1 and CDR2 (germline): GTSNPN, SVGIG (reference sequence). Supplemented by reference TRBV30 and TRBJ2-3, the full variable domain reads SQTIHQWPATLVQPVGSPLSLECTVEGTSNPNLYWYRQAAGRGLQLLFYSVGIGQISSEVPQNLSASRPQDRQFILSSKKLLLSDSGFYLCAWSVSSGTDTQYFGPGTRLTVL.

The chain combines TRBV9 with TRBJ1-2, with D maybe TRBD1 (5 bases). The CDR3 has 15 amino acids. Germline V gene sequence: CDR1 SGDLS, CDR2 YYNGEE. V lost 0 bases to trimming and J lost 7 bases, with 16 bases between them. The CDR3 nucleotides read TGTGCCAGCAGCGTAGACGGTAGGGGCAGCGCTGGCTACACCTTC. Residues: CASSVDGRGSAGYTF. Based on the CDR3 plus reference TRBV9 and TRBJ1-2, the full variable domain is DSGVTQTPKHLITATGQRVTLRCSPRSGDLSVYWYQQSLDQGLQFLIQYYNGEERAKGNILERFSAQQFPDLHSELNLSSLELGDSALYFCASSVDGRGSAGYTFGSGTRLTVV.

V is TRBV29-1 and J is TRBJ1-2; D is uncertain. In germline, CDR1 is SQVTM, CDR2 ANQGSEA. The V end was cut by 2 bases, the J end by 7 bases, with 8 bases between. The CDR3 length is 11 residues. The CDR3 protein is CSVELHFGYTF. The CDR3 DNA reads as TGCAGCGTTGAACTGCACTTTGGCTACACCTTC.

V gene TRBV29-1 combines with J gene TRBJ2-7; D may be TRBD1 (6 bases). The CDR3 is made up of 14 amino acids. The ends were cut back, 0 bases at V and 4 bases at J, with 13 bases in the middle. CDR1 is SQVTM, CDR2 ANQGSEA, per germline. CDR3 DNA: TGCAGCGTTGAAGAGGTTGCCAGGGGTTACGAGCAGTACTTC. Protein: CSVEEVARGYEQYF.

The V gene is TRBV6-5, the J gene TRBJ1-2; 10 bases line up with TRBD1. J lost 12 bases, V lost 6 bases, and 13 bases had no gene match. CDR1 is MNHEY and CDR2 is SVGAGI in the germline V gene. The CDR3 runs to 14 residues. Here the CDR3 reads CASSPGPGQGSNTF. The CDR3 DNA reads TGTGCCAGCAGCCCAGGGCCGGGACAGGGGTCAAACACCTTC.

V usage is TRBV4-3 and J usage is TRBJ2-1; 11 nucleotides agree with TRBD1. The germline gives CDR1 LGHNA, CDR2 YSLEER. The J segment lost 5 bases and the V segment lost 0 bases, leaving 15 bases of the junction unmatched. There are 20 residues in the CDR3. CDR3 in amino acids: CASSQEWDRGRFDHHNEQFF. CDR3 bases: TGCGCCAGCAGCCAAGAGTGGGACAGGGGGAGGTTTGACCATCACAATGAGCAGTTCTTC.

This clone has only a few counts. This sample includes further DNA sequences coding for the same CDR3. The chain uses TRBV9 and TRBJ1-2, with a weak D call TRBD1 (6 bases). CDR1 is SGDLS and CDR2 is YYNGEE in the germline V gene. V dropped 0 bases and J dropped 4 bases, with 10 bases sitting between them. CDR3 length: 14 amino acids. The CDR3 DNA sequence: TGTGCCAGCAGCGTAGGACAGGTCGGCTATGGCTACACCTTC. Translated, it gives CASSVGQVGYGYTF.

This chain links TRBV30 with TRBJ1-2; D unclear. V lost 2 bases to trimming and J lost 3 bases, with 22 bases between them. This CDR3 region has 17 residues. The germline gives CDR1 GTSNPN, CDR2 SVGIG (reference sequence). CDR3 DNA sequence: TGTGCCTGGAGTCGCGGAGGAGGGTTCCCGATCTACTATGGCTACACCTTC. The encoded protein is CAWSRGGGFPIYYGYTF.

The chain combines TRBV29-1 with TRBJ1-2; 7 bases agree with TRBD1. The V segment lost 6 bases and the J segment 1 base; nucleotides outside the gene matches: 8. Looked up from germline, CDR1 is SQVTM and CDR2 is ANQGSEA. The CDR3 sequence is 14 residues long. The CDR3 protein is CSVGKGAYNYGYTF. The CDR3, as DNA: TGCAGCGTGGGGAAGGGGGCCTATAACTATGGCTACACCTTC. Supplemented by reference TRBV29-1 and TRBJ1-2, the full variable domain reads SAVISQKPSRDICQRGTSLTIQCQVDSQVTMMFWYRQQPGQSLTLIATANQGSEATYESGFVIDKFPISRPNLTFSTLTVSNMSPEDSSIYLCSVGKGAYNYGYTFGSGTRLTVV.

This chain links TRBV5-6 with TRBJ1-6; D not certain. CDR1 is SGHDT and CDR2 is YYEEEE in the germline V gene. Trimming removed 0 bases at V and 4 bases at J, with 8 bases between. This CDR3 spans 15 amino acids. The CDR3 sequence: CASSLEGRYNSPLHF. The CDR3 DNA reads TGTGCCAGCAGCTTGGAAGGCAGGTATAATTCACCCCTCCACTTT.

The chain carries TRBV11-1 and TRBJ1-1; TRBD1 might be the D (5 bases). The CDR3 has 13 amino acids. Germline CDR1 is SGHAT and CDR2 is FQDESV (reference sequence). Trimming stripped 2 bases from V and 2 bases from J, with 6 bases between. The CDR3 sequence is CASSLTGNTEAFF. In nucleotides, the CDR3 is TGTGCCAGCAGCTTAACAGGTAACACTGAAGCTTTCTTT.

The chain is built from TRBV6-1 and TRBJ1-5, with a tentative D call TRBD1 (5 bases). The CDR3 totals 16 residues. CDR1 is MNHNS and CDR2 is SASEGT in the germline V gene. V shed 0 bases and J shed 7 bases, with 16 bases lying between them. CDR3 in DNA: TGTGCCAGCAGTGAAGCTCTCGTCAGGGTTGGACAGCCCCAGCATTTT. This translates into CASSEALVRVGQPQHF.

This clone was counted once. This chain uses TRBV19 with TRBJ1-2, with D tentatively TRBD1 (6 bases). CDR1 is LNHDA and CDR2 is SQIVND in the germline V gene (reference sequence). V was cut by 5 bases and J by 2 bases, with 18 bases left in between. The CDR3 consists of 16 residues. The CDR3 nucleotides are TGTGCCAGTAGTTCCGGGCCGGGGACACCCAACTATGGCTACACCTTC. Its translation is CASSSGPGTPNYGYTF. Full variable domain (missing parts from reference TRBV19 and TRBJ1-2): DGGITQSPKYLFRKEGQNVTLSCEQNLNHDAMYWYRQDPGQGLRLIYYSQIVNDFQKGDIAEGYSVSREKKESFPLTVTSAQKNPTAFYLCASSSGPGTPNYGYTFGSGTRLTVV.

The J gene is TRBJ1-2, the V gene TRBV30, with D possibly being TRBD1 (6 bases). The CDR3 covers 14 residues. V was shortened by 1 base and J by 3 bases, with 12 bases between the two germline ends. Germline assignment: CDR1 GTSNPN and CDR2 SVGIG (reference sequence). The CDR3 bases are TGTGCCTGGAGTGCCTATCACAGGGACTATGGCTACACCTTC. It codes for CAWSAYHRDYGYTF.

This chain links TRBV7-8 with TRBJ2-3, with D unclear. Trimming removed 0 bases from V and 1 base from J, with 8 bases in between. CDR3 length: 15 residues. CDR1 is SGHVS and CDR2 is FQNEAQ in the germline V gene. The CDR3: CASSLALLGTDTQYF. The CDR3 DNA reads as TGTGCCAGCAGCTTAGCACTCCTGGGCACAGATACGCAGTATTTT. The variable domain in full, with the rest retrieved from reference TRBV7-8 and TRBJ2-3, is GAGVSQSPRYKVAKRGQDVALRCDPISGHVSLFWYQQALGQGPEFLTYFQNEAQLDKSGLPSDRFFAERPEGSVSTLKIQRTQQEDSAVYLCASSLALLGTDTQYFGPGTRLTVL.

CDR3 bases: TGTGCCAGCAGGGGGGACATCTGGAAACTGTTTTTT. Translating gives CASRGDIWKLFF. The chain uses TRBV6-5 and TRBJ1-4; D may be TRBD1 (6 bases). The CDR3 totals 12 residues. Germline V gene data show CDR1 as MNHEY and CDR2 as SVGAGI. The V end lost 6 bases, the J end lost 11 bases, and 13 bases lay between the germline ends.

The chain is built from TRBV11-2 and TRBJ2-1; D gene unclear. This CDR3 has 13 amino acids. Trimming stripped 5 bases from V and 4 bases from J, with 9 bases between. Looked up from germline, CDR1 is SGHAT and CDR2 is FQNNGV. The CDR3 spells CASSSPRYNEQFF. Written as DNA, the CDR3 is TGTGCCAGCAGCAGTCCCAGGTACAATGAGCAGTTCTTC.

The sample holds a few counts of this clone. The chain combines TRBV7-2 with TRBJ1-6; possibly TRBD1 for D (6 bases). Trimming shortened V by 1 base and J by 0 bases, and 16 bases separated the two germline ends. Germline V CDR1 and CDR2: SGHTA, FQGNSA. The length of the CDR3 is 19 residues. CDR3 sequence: CASSLGHRVGSSYNSPLHF. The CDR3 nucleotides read TGTGCCAGCAGCTTAGGTCACAGGGTAGGGAGCTCCTATAATTCACCCCTCCACTTT. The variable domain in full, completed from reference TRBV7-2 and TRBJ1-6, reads GAGVSQSPSNKVTEKGKDVELRCDPISGHTALYWYRQSLGQGLEFLIYFQGNSAPDKSGLPSDRFSAERTGGSVSTLTIQRTQQEDSAVYLCASSLGHRVGSSYNSPLHFGNGTRLTVT.

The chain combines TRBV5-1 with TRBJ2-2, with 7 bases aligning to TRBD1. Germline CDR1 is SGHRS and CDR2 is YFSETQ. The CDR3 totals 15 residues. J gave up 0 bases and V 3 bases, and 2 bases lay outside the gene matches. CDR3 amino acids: CASSYGTANTGELFF. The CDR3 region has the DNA TGCGCCAGCAGCTACGGGACAGCGAACACCGGGGAGCTGTTTTTT.